Listed here are 21 T cell receptor beta chains from one sample, sequenced in a study of cytomegalovirus exposure and HLA in healthy donors. It was with 60 Vbeta and 13 Jbeta primers that the PCR ran. TCRdb's table, derived via immunoSEQ multiplex PCR, lists solely in-frame clones and lacks some. Of 180,000 or so clones listed, almost 80% are singletons. The material sequenced was PBMCs. Receptor source: a man over 45 in good health and CMV-seropositive.

This chain connects TRBV19 to TRBJ1-6; TRBD1 matches 7 bases. The germline V gene has CDR1 LNHDA and CDR2 SQIVND (reference sequence). This CDR3 is built from 14 residues. The ends lost 10 bases at V and 4 bases at J; junction bases unmatched: 7. CDR3 sequence reads: CATKDRQYNSPLHF. For the CDR3, the DNA is TGTGCCACCAAGGACAGGCAATATAATTCACCCCTCCACTTT.

This clone came up once. The chain has TRBV28 and TRBJ1-1; the match to TRBD1 covers 9 bases. There are 14 residues in the CDR3. Germline trimming cut 5 bases from V and 2 bases from J; bases unmatched to any gene: 3. Germline CDR1 reads MDHEN; CDR2 reads SYDVKM. The CDR3 is CASSPGQGNTEAFF. The CDR3 DNA is TGTGCCAGCAGTCCGGGACAGGGTAACACTGAAGCTTTCTTT.

Remarks on this clone: Its ends do not fully match the called genes, so a read error is possible. The chain employs TRBV7-9 and TRBJ2-3; weak D call: TRBD1 (6 bases). Germline lookup yields CDR1 SEHNR and CDR2 FQNEAQ (reference sequence). The CDR3 loop spans 12 amino acids. The CDR3 loop is CSSEAGADTQYF. CDR3 DNA: TGTTCCAGCGAGGCAGGGGCAGATACGCAGTATTTT.

The chain joins TRBV2 to TRBJ2-6; D not certain. The CDR3 covers 16 residues. The germline gives CDR1 SNHLY, CDR2 FYNNEI. V shed 7 bases and J shed 0 bases, with 13 bases lying between them. This CDR3 reads CASMETVSSGANVLTF. The CDR3 coding sequence is TGTGCCAGCATGGAGACGGTGAGCTCTGGGGCCAACGTCCTGACTTTC.

This clone was found a few times. The gene calls are TRBV5-4 and TRBJ1-6, with 9 bases aligning to TRBD1. Germline V gives CDR1 SGHNT, CDR2 YYREEE (reference sequence). With V trimmed by 3 bases and J by 7 bases, 5 bases remained unmatched. This CDR3 is built from 15 residues. CDR3 sequence: CASSSGQGQNSPLHF. Written as DNA, the CDR3 is TGTGCCAGCAGCTCGGGACAGGGTCAGAATTCACCCCTCCACTTT.

This clone was found a few times. The rearrangement links TRBV10-3 to TRBJ1-6, with 8 bases lining up with TRBD1. Germline CDR1 reads ENHRY; CDR2 reads SYGVKD. This CDR3 spans 14 amino acids. V lost 6 bases to trimming and J lost 7 bases; unmatched junction nucleotides: 5. As DNA, the CDR3 is TGTGCCATCAGGAGGACAGGGACCAATTCACCCCTCCACTTT. Amino acids: CAIRRTGTNSPLHF.

Of note for this clone: Other DNA sequences in this sample translate to the same CDR3. The CDR3, as DNA: TGTGCCAGCAGCTTAGGGACAGGGGCGTACGAGCAGTACTTC. Its protein product is CASSLGTGAYEQYF. The chain is built from TRBV5-6 and TRBJ2-7; 10 nucleotides align to TRBD1. Germline V gene sequence: CDR1 SGHDT, CDR2 YYEEEE. J was trimmed by 4 bases and V by 2 bases; bases with no gene match: 3. The CDR3 consists of 14 residues.

Regarding this clone: Other nucleotide sequences from this sample produce the same CDR3. V gene TRBV11-2 combines with J gene TRBJ2-3; D gene unclear. Germline V lookup: CDR1 SGHAT, CDR2 FQNNGV. V was trimmed by 0 bases and J by 2 bases, leaving 12 bases between them. The CDR3 is 16 amino acids. DNA of the CDR3: TGTGCCAGCAGCTTAGATACGCGTCGAACCACAGATACGCAGTATTTT. Translation: CASSLDTRRTTDTQYF.

The CDR3 loop reads CAWSATGFKETQYF. The CDR3 bases are TGTGCCTGGAGTGCGACAGGGTTTAAAGAGACCCAGTACTTC. This sequence joins TRBV30 and TRBJ2-5; 7 positions match TRBD1. CDR1 GTSNPN and CDR2 SVGIG come from the germline V gene (reference sequence). The CDR3 totals 14 residues. V was pared by 1 base and J by 3 bases, with 5 bases of the junction left unmatched.

This chain joins TRBV9 and TRBJ2-3; 11 positions match TRBD1. V lost 5 bases and J lost 4; bases outside the gene matches: 3. This CDR3 spans 14 amino acids. Per germline, CDR1 SGDLS and CDR2 YYNGEE. The CDR3 DNA is TGTGCCAGCAGAGGGACAGGGGGAGCAGATACGCAGTATTTT. Protein product: CASRGTGGADTQYF.

This CDR3 reads CASRKGRAMGYTF. As DNA, the CDR3 is TGTGCCAGCCGGAAGGGCAGGGCGATGGGCTACACCTTC. The chain is built from TRBV6-5 and TRBJ1-2, with D tentatively TRBD1 (5 bases). V lost 8 bases and J 8 bases, leaving 18 bases between the germline ends. The CDR3 sequence is 13 residues long. Germline V gene data show CDR1 as MNHEY and CDR2 as SVGAGI.

This sequence joins TRBV5-1 and TRBJ1-1, with 9 bases matching TRBD1. Germline V lookup: CDR1 SGHRS, CDR2 YFSETQ. With V trimmed by 1 base and J by 5 bases, 3 bases remained unmatched. The CDR3 has 14 residues. Here the CDR3 reads CASSLIQGATEAFF. The CDR3 region has the DNA TGCGCCAGCAGCTTGATACAGGGGGCTACTGAAGCTTTCTTT.

This sequence joins TRBV5-1 and TRBJ2-7, with D unresolved. Trimming shortened V by 5 bases and J by 4 bases, and 19 bases separated the two germline ends. This CDR3 contains 15 residues. Looked up from germline, CDR1 is SGHRS and CDR2 is YFSETQ. The DNA for the CDR3 is TGCGCCAGCAGTCCTACTCCCACCTCTGTTTACGAGCAGTACTTC. This encodes CASSPTPTSVYEQYF.

The rearrangement links TRBV7-2 to TRBJ2-7; D call uncertain. Germline V gene sequence: CDR1 SGHTA, CDR2 FQGNSA. The ends were cut back, 1 base at V and 5 bases at J, with 12 bases in the middle. This CDR3 has 14 residues. The CDR3 sequence is CASSLGRDFNEQYF. The CDR3 region has the DNA TGTGCCAGCAGCTTAGGTCGCGACTTTAACGAGCAGTACTTC.

This clone was seen more than once but under ten times. This chain joins TRBV5-4 and TRBJ1-4; 8 nucleotides agree with TRBD1. With 1 base clipped from V and 8 bases from J, the junction kept 7 bases outside the gene matches. Germline assignment: CDR1 SGHNT and CDR2 YYREEE (reference sequence). The CDR3 runs 15 residues. CDR3 loop: CASSLNRGLGEKLFF. The CDR3 region has the DNA TGTGCCAGCAGCTTGAACAGGGGGTTAGGGGAAAAACTGTTTTTT.

The chain recombines TRBV5-1 with TRBJ2-5, with 8 nucleotides matching TRBD2. The V gene end was trimmed by 2 bases and the J gene end by 4 bases; junction bases not matched to a gene: 7. Germline values: CDR1 SGHRS, CDR2 YFSETQ. The CDR3 covers 15 residues. CDR3 protein: CASSFTGGPGETQYF. The DNA of the CDR3 is TGCGCCAGCAGCTTTACGGGGGGGCCTGGAGAGACCCAGTACTTC.

The chain has TRBV4-1 and TRBJ1-2; D is unresolved. With 1 base removed from V and 8 bases from J, the gap between germline ends came to 17 bases. The germline V gene has CDR1 MGHRA and CDR2 YSYEKL. The CDR3 contains 15 residues. CDR3 bases: TGCGCCAGCAGCCAAGTAGAGAGGGAAGGGCACGGCTACACCTTC. This encodes CASSQVEREGHGYTF.

In DNA, the CDR3 is TGTGCCAGCAGCTTAGGTGGTCGGGTACGCGGGGAGCTGTTTTTT. Its translation is CASSLGGRVRGELFF. The chain carries TRBV7-2 and TRBJ2-2; the D is unclear. Per the germline V gene, CDR1 is SGHTA and CDR2 is FQGNSA. This CDR3 is built from 15 residues. Between the trimmed V and J ends, which lost 1 base and 7 bases, there was a span of 13 bases.

CDR3 region: CASSPRTGGDQPQHF. As DNA, the CDR3 is TGTGCCAGTAGTCCCCGGACAGGGGGGGATCAGCCCCAGCATTTT. V gene TRBV19 combines with J gene TRBJ1-5; TRBD1 matches at 10 bases. This CDR3 comprises 15 residues. V lost 5 bases and J lost 5; bases outside the gene matches: 6. Germline V lookup: CDR1 LNHDA, CDR2 SQIVND (reference sequence). Full variable domain (outside the CDR3, taken from reference TRBV19 and TRBJ1-5): DGGITQSPKYLFRKEGQNVTLSCEQNLNHDAMYWYRQDPGQGLRLIYYSQIVNDFQKGDIAEGYSVSREKKESFPLTVTSAQKNPTAFYLCASSPRTGGDQPQHFGDGTRLSIL.

This chain connects TRBV19 to TRBJ2-3; D may be TRBD1 (5 bases). V dropped 3 bases and J dropped 11 bases, with 12 bases sitting between them. This CDR3 is built from 12 residues. CDR1 is LNHDA, CDR2 SQIVND, per germline (reference sequence). The chain's CDR3 is CASSIIQGKQYF. CDR3 in DNA: TGTGCCAGTAGTATTATCCAGGGTAAGCAGTATTTT.

The chain joins TRBV14 to TRBJ1-3, with D unclear. CDR3 length: 17 residues. V was pared by 0 bases and J by 1 base, with 13 bases between. The germline V gene has CDR1 SGHDN and CDR2 FVKESK. CDR3 nucleotides: TGTGCCAGCAGCCAAGATCCACAGTTGGTTTCTGGAAACACCATATATTTT. It codes for CASSQDPQLVSGNTIYF.